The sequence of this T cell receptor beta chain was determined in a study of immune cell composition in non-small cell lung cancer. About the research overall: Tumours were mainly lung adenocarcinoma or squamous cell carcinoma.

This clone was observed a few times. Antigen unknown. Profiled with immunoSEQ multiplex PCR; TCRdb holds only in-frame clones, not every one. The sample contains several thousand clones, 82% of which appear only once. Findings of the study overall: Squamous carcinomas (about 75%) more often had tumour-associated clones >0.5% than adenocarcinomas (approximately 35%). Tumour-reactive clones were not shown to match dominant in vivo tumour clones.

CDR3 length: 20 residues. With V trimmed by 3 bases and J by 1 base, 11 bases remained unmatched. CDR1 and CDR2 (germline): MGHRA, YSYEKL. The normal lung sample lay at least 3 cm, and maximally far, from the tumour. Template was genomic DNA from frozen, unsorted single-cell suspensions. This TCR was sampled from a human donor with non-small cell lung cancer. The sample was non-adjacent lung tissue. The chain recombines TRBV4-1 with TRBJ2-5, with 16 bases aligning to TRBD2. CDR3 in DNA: TGCGCCAGCAGCCACCTGGGACTAGCGGGAGGGCCCCGGAGCCAAGAGACCCAGTACTTC. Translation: CASSHLGLAGGPRSQETQYF.